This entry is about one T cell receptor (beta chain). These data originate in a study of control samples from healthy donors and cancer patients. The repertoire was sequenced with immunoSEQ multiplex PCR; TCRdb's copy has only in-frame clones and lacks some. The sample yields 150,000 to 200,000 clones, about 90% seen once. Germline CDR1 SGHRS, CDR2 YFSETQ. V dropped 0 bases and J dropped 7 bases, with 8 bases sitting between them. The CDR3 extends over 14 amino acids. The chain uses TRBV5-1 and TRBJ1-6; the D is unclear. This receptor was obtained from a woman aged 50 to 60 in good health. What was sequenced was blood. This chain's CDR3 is CASSLGRVNSPLHF. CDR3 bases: TGCGCCAGCAGCTTGGGGCGGGTAAATTCACCCCTCCACTTT.